The T cell receptor beta chain described here comes from a study of shared clonotypes between healthy human individuals. Whole-study findings and limits: Investigators expected sequencing depth to affect clonotype sharing among donors.

CD45RO-negative, CCR7-selected cells formed the naive CD8 fraction, which excluded terminally differentiated effector memory CD45RA+ cells. This CDR3 is built from 14 residues. Losses at the gene ends were 4 bases for V and 8 bases for J; bases not matched to a gene: 8. Germline CDR1 is WSHSY and CDR2 is SAAADI. This clone is a singleton in its sample. Its matching antigen is unknown. Measured with immunoSEQ multiplex PCR; TCRdb has only the in-frame clones, and not every one. The table shows about 2.2 million clones, with around 93% occurring only once. V gene TRBV10-2 combines with J gene TRBJ1-5, with 7 bases lining up with TRBD1. What was sequenced was naive CD8+ T cells from PBMCs. The receptor's source is a man aged 18 to 30 in good health. Some clones in this sample may be carry-over from other donors' samples. CDR3 protein: CASSGATGQEPQHF. The CDR3 nucleotides read TGCGCCAGCAGTGGGGCGACTGGACAGGAGCCCCAGCATTTT.